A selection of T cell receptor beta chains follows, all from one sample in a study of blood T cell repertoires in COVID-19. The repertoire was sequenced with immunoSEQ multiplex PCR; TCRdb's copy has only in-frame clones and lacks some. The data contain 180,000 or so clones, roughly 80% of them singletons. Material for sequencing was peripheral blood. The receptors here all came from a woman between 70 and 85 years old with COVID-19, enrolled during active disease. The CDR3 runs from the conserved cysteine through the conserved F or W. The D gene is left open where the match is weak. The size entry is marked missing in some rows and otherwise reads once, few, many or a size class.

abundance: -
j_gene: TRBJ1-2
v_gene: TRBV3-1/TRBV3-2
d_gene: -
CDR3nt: TGTGCCAGCAGCCAGGATGGACTGATCTATGGCTACACCTTC
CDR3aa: CASSQDGLIYGYTF

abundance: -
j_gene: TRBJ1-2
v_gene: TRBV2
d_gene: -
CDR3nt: TGTGCCAGCATCCCTACCGGGGGGGGCTATGGCTACACCTTC
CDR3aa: CASIPTGGGYGYTF

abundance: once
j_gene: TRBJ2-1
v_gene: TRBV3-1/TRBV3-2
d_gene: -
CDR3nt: TGTGCCAGCAGCCAAGCAAGGCGGGGTGAGCAGTTCTTC
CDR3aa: CASSQARRGEQFF

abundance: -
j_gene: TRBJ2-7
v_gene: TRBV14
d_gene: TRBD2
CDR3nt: TGTGCCAGCAGCAGAACTAGCGGGAGGACCTACGAGCAGTACTTC
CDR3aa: CASSRTSGRTYEQYF

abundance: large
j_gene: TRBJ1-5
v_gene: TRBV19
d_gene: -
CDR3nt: TGTGCCAGTAGTATACAGAGCAATCAGCCCCAGCATTTT
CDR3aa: CASSIQSNQPQHF

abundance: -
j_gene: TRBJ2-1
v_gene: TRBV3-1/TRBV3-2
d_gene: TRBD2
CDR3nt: TGTGCCAGCAGCCAAGGCGGAGCGGGAGGGGGAGAGCAGTTCTTC
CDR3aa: CASSQGGAGGGEQFF

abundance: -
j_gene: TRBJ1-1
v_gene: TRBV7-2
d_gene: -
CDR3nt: TGTGCCAGCAGCTTAGGCAGCGGAAACACTGAAGCTTTCTTT
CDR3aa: CASSLGSGNTEAFF

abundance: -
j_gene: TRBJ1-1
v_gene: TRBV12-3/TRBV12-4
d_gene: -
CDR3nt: TGTGCCAGCACCACGAAGGCGAGGGCTGAAGCTTTCTTT
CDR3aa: CASTTKARAEAFF

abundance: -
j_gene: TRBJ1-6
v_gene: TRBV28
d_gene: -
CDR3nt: TGTGCCAGCAGTTTTCGCCTGGGAAGCGGGCATCTCCCCCTCCACTTT
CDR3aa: CASSFRLGSGHLPLHF

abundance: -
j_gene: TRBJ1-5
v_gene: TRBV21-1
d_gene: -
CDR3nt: TGTGCCAGCAGCAAAGTTGGCGGTTGCAATCAGCCCCAGCATTTT
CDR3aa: CASSKVGGCNQPQHF

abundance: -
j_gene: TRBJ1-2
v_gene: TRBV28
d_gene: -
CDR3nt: TGTGCCAGCAGTTTGGGCGCAATAGGCTACACCTTC
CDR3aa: CASSLGAIGYTF

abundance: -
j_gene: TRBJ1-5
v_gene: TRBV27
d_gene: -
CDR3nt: TGTGCCACCGCTCAGGGGCCCTGGAGCAATCAGCCCCAGCATTTT
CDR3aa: CATAQGPWSNQPQHF

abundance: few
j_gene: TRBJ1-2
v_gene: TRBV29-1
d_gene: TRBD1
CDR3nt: TGCAGCGCTCCGGGACAGAAGAATGGCTACACCTTC
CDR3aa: CSAPGQKNGYTF

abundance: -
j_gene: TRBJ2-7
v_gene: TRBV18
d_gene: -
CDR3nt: TGTGCCAGCTCACGGACTAACTACGAGCAGTACTTC
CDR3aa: CASSRTNYEQYF

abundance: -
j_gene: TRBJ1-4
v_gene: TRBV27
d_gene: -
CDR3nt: TGTGCCAGCGGAGACGCTGGAGGTGCTAATGAAAAACTGTTTTTT
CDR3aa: CASGDAGGANEKLFF

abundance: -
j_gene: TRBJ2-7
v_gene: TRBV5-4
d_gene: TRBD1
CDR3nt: TGTGCCAGCAGCTCCTCAGGGGGCGGCTACGAGCAGTACTTC
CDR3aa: CASSSSGGGYEQYF

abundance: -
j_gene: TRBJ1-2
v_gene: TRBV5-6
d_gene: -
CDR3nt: TGTGCCAGCGCTTCAGGGTATAACTATGGCTACACCTTC
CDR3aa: CASASGYNYGYTF

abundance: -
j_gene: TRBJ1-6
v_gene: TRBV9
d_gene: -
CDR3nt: TGTGCCAGCAGCCCGACAGACCAGAGCTCCTATAATTCACCCCTCCACTTT
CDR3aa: CASSPTDQSSYNSPLHF

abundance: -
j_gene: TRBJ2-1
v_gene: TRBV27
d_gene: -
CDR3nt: TGTGCCAGCAGTTTAACCTATTACAATGAGCAGTTCTTC
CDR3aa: CASSLTYYNEQFF

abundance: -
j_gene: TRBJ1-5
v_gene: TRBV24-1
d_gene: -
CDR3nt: TGTGCCACCAGTGACCTTAGAAGCCCCAATCAGCCCCAGCATTTT
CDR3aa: CATSDLRSPNQPQHF

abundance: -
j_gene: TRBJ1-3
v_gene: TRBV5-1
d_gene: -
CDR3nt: TGCGCCAGCAGCTCGCTGGGTGAGGGCCCTGAAAACACCATATATTTT
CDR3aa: CASSSLGEGPENTIYF

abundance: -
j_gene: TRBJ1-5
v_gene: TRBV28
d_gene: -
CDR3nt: TGTGCCAGCAGCCCTACAGGGATAGGTCAGCCCCAGCATTTT
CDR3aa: CASSPTGIGQPQHF

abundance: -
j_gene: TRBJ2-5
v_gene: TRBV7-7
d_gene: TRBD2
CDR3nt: TGTGCTAGCAGCTTAGGGGAACCGGGAGGAGAGACCCAGTACTTC
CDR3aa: CASSLGEPGGETQYF

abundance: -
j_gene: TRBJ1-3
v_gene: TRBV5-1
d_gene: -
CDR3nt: TGCGCCAGCAGCTTGGAACAGTTTCGCTCTGGAAACACCATATATTTT
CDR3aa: CASSLEQFRSGNTIYF

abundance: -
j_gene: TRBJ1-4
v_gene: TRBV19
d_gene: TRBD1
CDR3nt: TGTGCCAGTAGTCCAGGAAGGGACAGCCTAACTAATGAAAAACTGTTTTTT
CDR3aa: CASSPGRDSLTNEKLFF

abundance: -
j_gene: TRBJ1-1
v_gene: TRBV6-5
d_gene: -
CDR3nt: TGTGCCAGCAGTCCCGGGAGGACTGAAGCTTTCTTT
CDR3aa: CASSPGRTEAFF

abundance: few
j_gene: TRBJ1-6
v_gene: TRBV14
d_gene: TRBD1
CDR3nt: TGTGCCAGCAGCGCGGGTACAGGGGGTCATTCACCCCTCCACTTT
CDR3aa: CASSAGTGGHSPLHF

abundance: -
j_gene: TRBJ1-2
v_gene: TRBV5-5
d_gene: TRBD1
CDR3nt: TGTGCCAGCAGCTTAGCTACAGGGGATGGCTACACCTTC
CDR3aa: CASSLATGDGYTF

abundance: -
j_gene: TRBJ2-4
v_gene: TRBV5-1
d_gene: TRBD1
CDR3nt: TGCGCCAGCAGGGCAACAGGGGGCGCGGACATTCAGTACTTC
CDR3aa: CASRATGGADIQYF

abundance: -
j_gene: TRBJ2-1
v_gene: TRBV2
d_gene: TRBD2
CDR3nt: TGTGCCAGCAGCCAGCGGGGGCTCTACAATGAGCAGTTCTTC
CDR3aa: CASSQRGLYNEQFF

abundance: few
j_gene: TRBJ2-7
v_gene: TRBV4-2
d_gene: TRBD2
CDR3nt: TGTGCCAGCAGCCATCCCACTAGCGGGAGAATAGGCGAGCAGTACTTC
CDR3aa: CASSHPTSGRIGEQYF

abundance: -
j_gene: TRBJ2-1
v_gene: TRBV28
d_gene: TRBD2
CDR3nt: TGTGCCACCGAATCCACGGCGGGGGGGTTCCATGAGCAGTTCTTC
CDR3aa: CATESTAGGFHEQFF

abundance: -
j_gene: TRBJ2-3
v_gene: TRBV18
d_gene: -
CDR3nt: TGTGCCAGCTCACACCTCTCAGGGATCAATGCAGCAGATACGCAGTATTTT
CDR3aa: CASSHLSGINAADTQYF

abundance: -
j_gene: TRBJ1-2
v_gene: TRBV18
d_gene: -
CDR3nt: TGTGCCAGCTCAGCCGACAGCTTACAAATCTATGGCTACACCTTC
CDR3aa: CASSADSLQIYGYTF

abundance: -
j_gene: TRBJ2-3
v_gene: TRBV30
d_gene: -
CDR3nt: TGTGCCTGGAGTGTCCCCCTGGGCAGGAAGGATACGCAGTATTTT
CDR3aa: CAWSVPLGRKDTQYF

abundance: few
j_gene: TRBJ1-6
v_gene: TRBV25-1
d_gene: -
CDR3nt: TGTGCCAGCAGTGAATGGGGCAGGGAGGTCCACTTT
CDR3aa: CASSEWGREVHF

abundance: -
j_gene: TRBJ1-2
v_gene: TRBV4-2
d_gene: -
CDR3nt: TGTGCCAGCAGCCAAGACAGAAGCTATGGCTACACCTTC
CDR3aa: CASSQDRSYGYTF

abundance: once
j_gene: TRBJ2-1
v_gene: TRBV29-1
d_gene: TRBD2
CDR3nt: TGCAGCGTTGGAGGACTAGCGTCGAATGAGCAGTTCTTC
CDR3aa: CSVGGLASNEQFF

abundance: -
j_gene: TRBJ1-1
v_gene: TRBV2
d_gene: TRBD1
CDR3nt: TGTGCCAGCAGTGAAACCGGGGACAGGGGCGAAGCTTTCTTT
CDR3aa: CASSETGDRGEAFF